This T cell receptor (beta chain) came from a study of T cells in Graves' hyperthyroidism and ophthalmopathy. Study at large: Initial diagnosis, before any treatment, was when peripheral blood was collected.

It was RNA transcripts that yielded the amplified TCR beta CDR3 regions. HTBI primers were used for first-round RT-PCR of the TCR CDR3. TCRdb reanalysed the multiplex PCR reads using MiXCR and keeps one entry per CDR3 protein. The data contain 400,000 or so distinct CDR3 sequences, over 12% of them singletons. This clonotype has more than one count but fewer than ten. Fresh peripheral blood, 10 ml, was the source of the PBMCs. The sequencing input was blood. This TCR derives from a woman in her sixties with Graves' ophthalmopathy.

The CDR3: CASSPGTSAYTGELFF. The DNA for the CDR3 is TGTGCCAGCTCACCAGGGACAAGCGCCTACACCGGGGAGCTGTTTTTT. The rearrangement uses TRBV18 and TRBJ2-2; D might be TRBD1 (6 bases). The germline V gene encodes CDR1 KGHSH and CDR2 LQKENI. The CDR3 is 16 residues long. V gave up 2 bases and J gave up 3 bases, with 13 bases separating them.